The present entry profiles one T cell receptor (beta chain) with its context. What it binds is not known. One entry per CDR3 protein, called by TCRdb with MiXCR from the 5' RACE reads. The table has fewer than 650,000 distinct CDR3 sequences, around 9.6% seen once; the top ten hold 3%. This record comes from a study of identical twins. General observations from the study: Compared with unrelated sharing, twin-shared out-of-frame alpha sequences had more low-probability sequences. Fewer insertions characterized abundant cord blood beta clonotypes, whereas memory repertoires showed none. Twins shared beta out-of-frame sequences in excess, but this excess was weaker. Model-predicted out-of-frame TCR alpha sharing fell below observed values in monozygotic twins.

The CDR3 contains 17 residues. The germline gives CDR1 SGHTA, CDR2 FQGNSA. After removal of 5 bases from V and 2 bases from J, the junction contained 6 bases not matched to a gene. The same sample was also used in a study of yellow fever vaccine responses in identical twins.

This TCR came from a young woman in good health. The J gene is TRBJ2-1, the V gene TRBV7-2; 13 bases agree with TRBD2. Sequenced input: PBMCs. CDR3 loop: CASSRRLAGGTYNEQFF. CDR3 sequence (DNA): TGTGCCAGCAGCCGCAGACTAGCGGGGGGTACCTACAATGAGCAGTTCTTC.